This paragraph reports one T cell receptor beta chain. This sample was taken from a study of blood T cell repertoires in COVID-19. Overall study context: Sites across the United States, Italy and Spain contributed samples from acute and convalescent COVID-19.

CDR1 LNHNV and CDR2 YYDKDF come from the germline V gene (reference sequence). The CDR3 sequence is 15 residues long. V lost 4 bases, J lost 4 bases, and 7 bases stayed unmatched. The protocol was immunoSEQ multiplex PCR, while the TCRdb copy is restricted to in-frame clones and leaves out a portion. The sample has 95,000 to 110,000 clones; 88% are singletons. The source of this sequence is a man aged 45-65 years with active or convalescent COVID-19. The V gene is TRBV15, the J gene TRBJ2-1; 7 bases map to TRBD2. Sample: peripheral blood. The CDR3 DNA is TGTGCCACCAGCAAGACCCTAGCGGCGTACAATGAGCAGTTCTTC. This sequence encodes CATSKTLAAYNEQFF.